This T cell receptor (beta chain) originates from a study of cytomegalovirus exposure and HLA in healthy donors. Primers: 60 Vbeta forward and 13 Jbeta reverse. The data were produced by immunoSEQ multiplex PCR, yet TCRdb's version contains in-frame clones alone and is incomplete. This repertoire shows approximately 90,000 clones, 60% to 85% found once; its top ten account for roughly 2%. V lost 2 bases, J lost 7 bases, and 18 bases lay in between. Germline V gene lookup returns CDR1 MNHEY and CDR2 SVGAGI. The CDR3 runs 15 residues. Sequences were obtained from PBMCs. This clonotype originated in a boy aged 5-17 years in good health and CMV-seronegative. This chain connects TRBV6-5 to TRBJ2-7, with D possibly matching TRBD1 (6 bases). Here the CDR3 reads CASSYQDSGVGEQYF. The CDR3 DNA is TGTGCCAGCAGTTACCAGGACAGTGGTGTTGGGGAGCAGTACTTC.